This T cell receptor (beta chain) originates from a study of blood T cells in healthy people across ages. Points from the study as a whole: Across the age range, TCR beta diversity per million T cells fell in a roughly linear way.

Per sample, at least 6 micrograms of total RNA were extracted. About this clonotype: Its antigen is not known.

This CDR3 has 15 residues. The V gene lost 2 bases and the J gene lost 5 bases, with 13 bases spanning the gap. Together with a sample-barcoded 5' primer, a J-beta primer mix was included in a second PCR lasting roughly 6 to 12 cycles. Via MiXCR, TCRdb re-called the 5' RACE reads, giving one row per CDR3 protein. Here the sample spans fewer than 800,000 distinct CDR3 sequences, roughly 50% being singletons. The TCR sequence derives from a woman aged 60-75 years in good health. This chain joins TRBV12-3 or TRBV12-4 and TRBJ2-1; D uncertain. Source material: blood. Written as DNA, the CDR3 is TGTGCCAGCAGTTTAAGGTGGCAACAAAACAATGAGCAGTTCTTC. This sequence encodes CASSLRWQQNNEQFF.